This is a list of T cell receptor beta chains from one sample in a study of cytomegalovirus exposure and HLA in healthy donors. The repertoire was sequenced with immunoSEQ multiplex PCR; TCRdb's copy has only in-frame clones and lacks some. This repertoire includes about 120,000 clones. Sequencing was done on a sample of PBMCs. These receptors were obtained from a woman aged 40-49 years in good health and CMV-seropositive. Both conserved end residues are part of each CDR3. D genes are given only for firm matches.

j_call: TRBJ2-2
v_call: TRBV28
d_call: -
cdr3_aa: CASSSTEGLLNTGELFF
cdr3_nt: TGTGCCAGCAGTTCAACGGAGGGACTCCTGAACACCGGGGAGCTGTTTTTT

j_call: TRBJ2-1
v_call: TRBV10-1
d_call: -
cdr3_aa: CASSMHTYNEQFF
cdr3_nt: TGCGCCAGCAGTATGCACACGTACAATGAGCAGTTCTTC

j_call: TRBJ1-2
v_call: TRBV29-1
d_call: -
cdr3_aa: CSVATGPNLTF
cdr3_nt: TGCAGCGTTGCTACAGGACCGAACCTCACCTTC

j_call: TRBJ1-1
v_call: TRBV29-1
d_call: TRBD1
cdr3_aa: CSGKTQGPRTEAFF
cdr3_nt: TGCAGCGGAAAGACACAGGGGCCGAGAACTGAAGCTTTCTTT

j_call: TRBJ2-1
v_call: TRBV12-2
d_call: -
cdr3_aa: CASRLERLAGGNEQFF
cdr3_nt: TGTGCAAGTCGCTTAGAGAGACTAGCGGGAGGAAATGAGCAGTTCTTC

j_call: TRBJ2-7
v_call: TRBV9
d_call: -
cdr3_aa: CASSVGTDSYEQYF
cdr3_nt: TGTGCCAGCAGCGTAGGGACAGACTCCTACGAGCAGTACTTC

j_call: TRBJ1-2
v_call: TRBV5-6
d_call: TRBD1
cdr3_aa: CASRADRIHGYTF
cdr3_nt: TGTGCCAGCAGGGCGGACAGGATCCATGGCTACACCTTC

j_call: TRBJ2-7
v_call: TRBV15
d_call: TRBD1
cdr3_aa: CATHPSRDSTYEQYF
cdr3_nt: TGTGCCACCCATCCCTCCCGGGACAGTACCTACGAGCAGTACTTC

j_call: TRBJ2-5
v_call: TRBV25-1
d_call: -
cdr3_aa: CASNSAGTSGETQYF
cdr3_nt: TGTGCCAGCAACTCCGCGGGGACCTCAGGGGAGACCCAGTACTTC

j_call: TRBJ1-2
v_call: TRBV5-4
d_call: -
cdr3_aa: CASSLEDSRGDGYTF
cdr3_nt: TGTGCCAGCAGCTTGGAAGATAGCAGGGGTGATGGCTACACCTTC

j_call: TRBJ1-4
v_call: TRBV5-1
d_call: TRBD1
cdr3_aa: CASSAGQGFSDEKLFF
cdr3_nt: TGCGCCAGCAGCGCGGGACAGGGTTTTTCCGATGAAAAACTGTTTTTT

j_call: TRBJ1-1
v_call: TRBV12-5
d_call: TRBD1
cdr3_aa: CASGLQQGRTEAFF
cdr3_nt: TGTGCTAGTGGTTTGCAACAGGGGAGGACTGAAGCTTTCTTT

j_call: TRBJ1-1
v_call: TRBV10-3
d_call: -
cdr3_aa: CAISQGLNTEAFF
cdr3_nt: TGTGCCATCAGTCAGGGGCTCAACACTGAAGCTTTCTTT

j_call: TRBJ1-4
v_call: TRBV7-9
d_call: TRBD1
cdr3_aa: CASRRQGTTNEKLFF
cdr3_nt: TGTGCCAGCAGGCGACAGGGCACAACTAATGAAAAACTGTTTTTT

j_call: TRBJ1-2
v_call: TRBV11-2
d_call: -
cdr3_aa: CASSLVRVTLYGYTF
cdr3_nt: TGTGCCAGCAGCTTAGTCAGGGTAACCCTCTATGGCTACACCTTC

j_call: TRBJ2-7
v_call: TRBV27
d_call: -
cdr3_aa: CASSLSGTTSSYEQYF
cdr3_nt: TGTGCCAGCAGTTTATCCGGCACTACGAGCTCCTACGAGCAGTACTTC

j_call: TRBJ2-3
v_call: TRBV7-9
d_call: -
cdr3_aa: CASSLAGVVSDTQYF
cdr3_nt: TGTGCCAGCAGCTTAGCGGGAGTTGTATCAGATACGCAGTATTTT

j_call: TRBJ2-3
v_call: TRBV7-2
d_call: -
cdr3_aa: CASSLVDWRNTDTQYF
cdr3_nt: TGTGCCAGCAGCTTAGTGGATTGGCGGAACACAGATACGCAGTATTTT

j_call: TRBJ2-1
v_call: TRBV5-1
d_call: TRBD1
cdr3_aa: CASEEGQGYNEQFF
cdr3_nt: TGCGCCAGCGAAGAGGGACAGGGATACAATGAGCAGTTCTTC

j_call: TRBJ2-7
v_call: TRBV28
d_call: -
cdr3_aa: CASSLDVGAREQYF
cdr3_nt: TGTGCCAGCAGCCTCGACGTGGGAGCGCGTGAGCAGTACTTC

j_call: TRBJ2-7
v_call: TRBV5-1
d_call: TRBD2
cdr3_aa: CASSRNSGSPYEQYF
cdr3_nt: TGCGCCAGCAGTCGGAATAGCGGGAGCCCCTACGAGCAGTACTTC

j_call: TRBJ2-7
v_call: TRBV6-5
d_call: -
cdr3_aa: CASRRTGSEGEQYF
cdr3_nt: TGTGCCAGCAGGAGGACAGGATCGGAGGGGGAGCAGTACTTC

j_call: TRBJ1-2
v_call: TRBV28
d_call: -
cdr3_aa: CASNLQGWYGYTF
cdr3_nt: TGTGCCAGCAACTTGCAGGGGTGGTATGGCTACACCTTC

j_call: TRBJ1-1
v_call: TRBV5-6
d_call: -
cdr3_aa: CASTRESLNTEAFF
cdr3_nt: TGTGCCAGCACCCGGGAGTCATTGAACACTGAAGCTTTCTTT

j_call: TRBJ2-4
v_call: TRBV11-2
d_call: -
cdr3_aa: CASSLDLKRYIQYF
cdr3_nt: TGTGCCAGCAGCTTAGATCTAAAGAGGTACATTCAGTACTTC

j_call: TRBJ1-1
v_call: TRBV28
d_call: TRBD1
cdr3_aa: CASSPRQGTEAFF
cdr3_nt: TGTGCCAGCAGCCCTCGACAGGGCACTGAAGCTTTCTTT

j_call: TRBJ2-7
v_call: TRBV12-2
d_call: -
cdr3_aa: CASRRGTREDEQYF
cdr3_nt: TGTGCAAGTCGCCGCGGGACTAGGGAGGACGAGCAGTACTTC

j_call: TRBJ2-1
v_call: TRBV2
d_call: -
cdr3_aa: CASRPTLSANEQFF
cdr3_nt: TGTGCCAGCAGGCCGACTCTTTCCGCCAATGAGCAGTTCTTC

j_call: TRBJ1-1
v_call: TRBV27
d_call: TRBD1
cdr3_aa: CASSPGQGNTEAFF
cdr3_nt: TGTGCCAGCAGCCCGGGACAGGGAAACACTGAAGCTTTCTTT

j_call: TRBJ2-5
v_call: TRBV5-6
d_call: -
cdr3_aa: CASSLGGQILRETQYF
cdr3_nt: TGTGCCAGCAGCTTGGGGGGACAAATTCTTAGGGAGACCCAGTACTTC

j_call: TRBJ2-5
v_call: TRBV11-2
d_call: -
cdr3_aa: CASSLDSPSSRGQETQYF
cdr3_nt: TGTGCCAGCAGCTTAGACTCTCCATCGTCCAGGGGCCAAGAGACCCAGTACTTC

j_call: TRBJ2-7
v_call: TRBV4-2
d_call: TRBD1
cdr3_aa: CASSSQTGQGAYEQYF
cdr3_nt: TGTGCCAGCAGCTCCCAAACCGGACAGGGCGCCTACGAGCAGTACTTC

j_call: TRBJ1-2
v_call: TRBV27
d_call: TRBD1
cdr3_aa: CARARDRDCYGYTF
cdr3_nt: TGTGCCAGGGCACGGGACAGGGATTGCTATGGCTACACCTTC

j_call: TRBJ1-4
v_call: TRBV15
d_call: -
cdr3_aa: CATSGRTSPEKLFF
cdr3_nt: TGTGCCACCAGCGGAAGGACAAGCCCTGAAAAACTGTTTTTT

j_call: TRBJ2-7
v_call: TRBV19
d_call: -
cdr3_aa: CASRLAESSYEQYF
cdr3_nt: TGTGCCAGTAGATTAGCGGAGAGCTCCTACGAGCAGTACTTC

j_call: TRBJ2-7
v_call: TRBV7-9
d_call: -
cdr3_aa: CASSPTTGTSPYEQYF
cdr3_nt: TGTGCCAGCAGCCCCACGACGGGGACATCTCCCTACGAGCAGTACTTC

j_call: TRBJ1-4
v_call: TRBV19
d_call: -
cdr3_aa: CASSADITTNEKLFF
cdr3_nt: TGTGCCAGTAGTGCCGACATAACAACTAATGAAAAACTGTTTTTT

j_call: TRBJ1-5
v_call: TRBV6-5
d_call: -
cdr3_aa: CASSYDNVQPQHF
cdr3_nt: TGTGCCAGCAGTTACGACAACGTCCAGCCCCAGCATTTT

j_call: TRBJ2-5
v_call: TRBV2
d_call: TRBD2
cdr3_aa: CASSAQREQYF
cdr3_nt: TGTGCCAGCAGTGCTCAGCGGGAGCAGTACTTC

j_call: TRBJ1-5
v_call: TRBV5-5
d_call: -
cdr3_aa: CASSFGNQPQHF
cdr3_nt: TGTGCCAGCAGCTTCGGGAATCAGCCCCAGCATTTT

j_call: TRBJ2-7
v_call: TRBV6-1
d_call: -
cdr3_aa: CASSEGGAAYYEQYF
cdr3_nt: TGTGCCAGCAGTGAGGGCGGGGCAGCCTACTACGAGCAGTACTTC

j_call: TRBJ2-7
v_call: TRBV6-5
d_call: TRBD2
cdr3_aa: CASSSSGPKKGQYF
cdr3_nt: TGTGCCAGCAGTTCTAGCGGGCCAAAAAAAGGGCAGTACTTC

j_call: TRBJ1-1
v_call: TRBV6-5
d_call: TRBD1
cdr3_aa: CASSYETGPTTEAFF
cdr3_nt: TGTGCCAGCAGTTACGAGACAGGGCCGACCACTGAAGCTTTCTTT

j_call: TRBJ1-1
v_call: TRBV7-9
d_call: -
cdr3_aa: CASSSGVTEAFF
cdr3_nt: TGTGCCAGCAGCTCCGGGGTGACTGAAGCTTTCTTT